The 28 T cell receptor beta chains presented below share a single source sample, sequenced in a study of T cell responses to AZD1222 COVID-19 vaccine. Assay: immunoSEQ multiplex PCR; the TCRdb copy retains only in-frame clones and omits some. Here the sample spans around 150,000 clones, roughly 92% being singletons. The sequenced sample was peripheral blood, obtained on day 0 of AZD1222 vaccination. The receptors derive from an adult in good health.

The rearrangement joins TRBV3-1 (or the pseudogene TRBV3-2) to TRBJ1-4; TRBD1 is a possible D gene (5 bases). CDR3 length equals 16 residues. V lost 2 bases and J 11 bases, leaving 21 bases between the germline ends. Germline V gene data show CDR1 as LGHDT and CDR2 as YNNKEL (reference sequence). The CDR3 sequence: CASSQWANTGDGKLFF. Here the CDR3 DNA reads TGTGCCAGCAGCCAATGGGCTAACACAGGCGACGGTAAACTGTTTTTT.

A few counts support this clone. The chain combines TRBV6-1 with TRBJ1-1; D perhaps matches TRBD1 (5 bases). This CDR3 region has 13 residues. The germline gives CDR1 MNHNS, CDR2 SASEGT. Trimming pared 1 base from V and 8 bases from J, leaving 11 bases between. The chain's CDR3 is CASSEDRLLEAFF. The CDR3 DNA reads TGTGCCAGCAGTGAAGACAGGTTGTTGGAAGCTTTCTTT.

The chain has TRBV27 and TRBJ1-6; no clear D. CDR1 is MNHEY, CDR2 SMNVEV, per germline (reference sequence). V shed 5 bases and J shed 10 bases, with 21 bases lying between them. The CDR3 length is 16 residues. The CDR3 here is CASSPFPGGIGSPLHF. The CDR3 DNA reads as TGTGCCAGCAGTCCTTTCCCGGGTGGGATTGGGTCACCCCTCCACTTT.

This sequence joins TRBV18 and TRBJ2-5, with 7 bases that match TRBD1. J lost 7 bases, V lost 4 bases, and 15 bases had no gene match. The CDR3 is made up of 16 amino acids. CDR1 KGHSH and CDR2 LQKENI come from the germline V gene. The CDR3 region is CASSLSRDSPQGTQYF. CDR3 nucleotide sequence: TGTGCCAGCTCACTATCCCGGGACAGTCCTCAGGGGACCCAGTACTTC.

This clone was seen just once. This chain links TRBV3-1 (or the pseudogene TRBV3-2) with TRBJ2-7; the D call may be TRBD1 or TRBD2 (5 bases each). Germline CDR1 LGHDT, CDR2 YNNKEL (reference sequence). The CDR3 covers 14 residues. V was trimmed by 3 bases and J by 0 bases, leaving 9 bases between them. CDR3 amino acids: CASSQGPSSYEQYF. The DNA of the CDR3 is TGTGCCAGCAGCCAGGGACCTAGCTCCTACGAGCAGTACTTC.

The V and J genes are TRBV19 and TRBJ1-2; D unresolved. This CDR3 has 16 residues. V was trimmed by 0 bases and J by 2 bases, leaving 13 bases between them. Germline CDR1 LNHDA, CDR2 SQIVND (reference sequence). The CDR3 reads CASSIDLAGLNYGYTF. The CDR3 DNA follows: TGTGCCAGTAGTATAGATCTGGCAGGTCTCAACTATGGCTACACCTTC.

V usage is TRBV6-2 or TRBV6-3 and J usage is TRBJ1-2; 8 bases align to TRBD1. J gave up 8 bases and V 5 bases, and 10 bases lay outside the gene matches. The length of the CDR3 is 14 residues. The V gene's germline CDR1 is MNHEY and CDR2 SVGEGT. CDR3 DNA sequence: TGTGCCAGCAGTCGCCCCGGGACAGGCGGGGGCTACACCTTC. Translating gives CASSRPGTGGGYTF.

This clone came up once. In the same sample, other DNA sequences code for this CDR3. The chain links TRBV2 to TRBJ1-5, with 8 nucleotides matching TRBD1. Germline CDR1 and CDR2: SNHLY and FYNNEI. This CDR3 comprises 13 residues. The ends lost 6 bases at V and 4 bases at J; junction bases unmatched: 2. The CDR3 DNA reads TGTGCCAGCAGGAGGACAGGGAATCAGCCCCAGCATTTT. It is translated as CASRRTGNQPQHF.

This chain uses TRBV28 with TRBJ1-3, with TRBD1 matching 10 bases. The CDR3 length is 14 residues. Per germline, CDR1 MDHEN and CDR2 SYDVKM. The V and J ends lost 6 bases and 4 bases, in that order; junction bases with no gene match: 3. The CDR3 bases are TGTGCCAGCAGACAGGGACAGGGGGGAAACACCATATATTTT. Its protein is CASRQGQGGNTIYF. Together with reference TRBV28 and TRBJ1-3, the CDR3 gives the full variable domain: DVKVTQSSRYLVKRTGEKVFLECVQDMDHENMFWYRQDPGLGLRLIYFSYDVKMKEKGDIPEGYSVSREKKERFSLILESASTNQTSMYLCASRQGQGGNTIYFGEGSWLTVV.

This clone is a singleton in its sample. This chain uses TRBV7-9 with TRBJ2-1; D not resolved. CDR3 length: 11 residues. The V gene's germline CDR1 is SEHNR and CDR2 FQNEAQ (reference sequence). Trimming left V 3 bases short and J 7 bases short, with 4 bases between. The DNA of the CDR3 is TGTGCCAGCAGCTTGGGAAATGAGCAGTTCTTC. It is translated as CASSLGNEQFF.

The rearrangement links TRBV25-1 to TRBJ1-1; D is undetermined. Germline loops: CDR1 MGHDK, CDR2 SYGVNS. The CDR3 is made up of 13 amino acids. Deletions cut 5 bases from V and 4 bases from J, with 11 bases between. The CDR3 region has the DNA TGTGCCAGCAGTATCCACCCCGGCACTGAAGCTTTCTTT. It codes for CASSIHPGTEAFF.

V usage is TRBV3-1 (or the pseudogene TRBV3-2) and J usage is TRBJ2-1; 8 bases fit TRBD2. This CDR3 contains 15 residues. Looked up from germline, CDR1 is LGHDT and CDR2 is YNNKEL (reference sequence). Trimming cost V 1 base and J 4 bases; bases outside gene matches: 3. In DNA, the CDR3 is TGTGCCAGCAGCCAAGCCGGGACTAGGTACAATGAGCAGTTCTTC. It translates to CASSQAGTRYNEQFF.

The CDR3 protein is CASSPGLAGADEQFF. CDR3 nucleotide sequence: TGTGCCAGCAGCCCGGGACTAGCGGGGGCTGATGAGCAGTTCTTC. The chain uses TRBV7-2 and TRBJ2-1, with 14 bases aligning to TRBD2. Germline V gives CDR1 SGHTA, CDR2 FQGNSA. V was pared by 5 bases and J by 8 bases, with 5 bases of the junction left unmatched. This CDR3 is built from 15 residues.

The chain joins TRBV11-2 to TRBJ2-7; D possibly corresponds to TRBD1 (6 bases). With 2 bases removed from V and 1 base from J, the gap between germline ends came to 18 bases. There are 17 residues in the CDR3. In germline, CDR1 is SGHAT, CDR2 FQNNGV. The CDR3 loop reads CASSLPFLRDKSYEQYF. DNA of the CDR3: TGTGCCAGCAGCTTACCTTTCCTCCGGGACAAATCCTACGAGCAGTACTTC.

About this clone itself: Sequence at one end of the junction differs from germline and may be a read error. The V call is TRBV15, the J call TRBJ1-2; D unresolved. Germline CDR1 is LNHNV and CDR2 is YYDKDF (reference sequence). The CDR3 is 14 residues long. The CDR3 here is CATSRDRANHGYTF. The CDR3 DNA sequence: TGTGCCACCAGCAGAGATCGGGCTAACCATGGCTACACCTTC.

The genes are TRBV25-1 and TRBJ2-5; 7 bases agree with TRBD2. The CDR3 extends over 14 amino acids. In germline, CDR1 is MGHDK, CDR2 SYGVNS. The ends lost 5 bases at V and 3 bases at J; junction bases unmatched: 6. CDR3 residues: CASSLTGRKETQYF. DNA of the CDR3: TGTGCCAGCAGTCTCACCGGGAGGAAAGAGACCCAGTACTTC.

The genes are TRBV15 and TRBJ1-4, with a possible D match to TRBD1 (5 bases). CDR1 and CDR2 from the germline V gene are LNHNV and YYDKDF (reference sequence). This CDR3 is 15 amino acids long. Trimming removed 0 bases from V and 8 bases from J, with 13 bases in between. For the CDR3, the DNA is TGTGCCACCAGCAGAGATCGACAGCTTCACGAAAAACTGTTTTTT. As protein: CATSRDRQLHEKLFF.

The rearrangement uses TRBV20-1 and TRBJ2-7, with D tentatively TRBD1 (5 bases). V was cut by 6 bases and J by 3 bases, with 9 bases left in between. Germline V CDR1 and CDR2: DFQATT, SNEGSKA (reference sequence). There are 11 residues in the CDR3. The DNA of the CDR3 is TGCAGTGCAGGGGAAGGCTACGAGCAGTACTTC. This gives the protein CSAGEGYEQYF.

This chain uses TRBV27 with TRBJ1-1; D remains ambiguous. This CDR3 is built from 11 residues. Trimming shortened V by 4 bases and J by 7 bases, and 7 bases separated the two germline ends. The V gene's germline CDR1 is MNHEY and CDR2 SMNVEV (reference sequence). The CDR3 loop is CASSSGVEAFF. The CDR3 DNA reads as TGTGCCAGCAGTTCCGGGGTTGAAGCTTTCTTT.

V is TRBV28 and J is TRBJ2-1; D possibly corresponds to TRBD2 (6 bases). The V gene's germline CDR1 is MDHEN and CDR2 SYDVKM. The CDR3 runs 15 residues. Trimming took 6 bases from V and 4 from J, leaving 16 bases between them. CDR3: CASRRLAGLYNEQFF. In DNA form, the CDR3 reads TGTGCCAGCAGACGCTTGGCGGGGCTTTACAATGAGCAGTTCTTC.

The J gene is TRBJ1-3, the V gene TRBV3-1 (or the pseudogene TRBV3-2), with D hard to call. Germline V gene sequence: CDR1 LGHDT, CDR2 YNNKEL (reference sequence). The CDR3 length is 14 residues. The V end was cut by 4 bases, the J end by 1 base, with 8 bases between. CDR3 bases: TGTGCCAGCAGCCCCACTGGATCTGGAAACACCATATATTTT. Translating it yields CASSPTGSGNTIYF.

This chain connects TRBV5-1 to TRBJ2-7; no reliable D call. This CDR3 region has 12 residues. Germline assignment: CDR1 SGHRS and CDR2 YFSETQ. Trimming removed 1 base at V and 4 bases at J, with 6 bases between. The CDR3 is CASSLYGYEQYF. In DNA form, the CDR3 reads TGCGCCAGCAGCTTGTACGGGTACGAGCAGTACTTC.

J is TRBJ2-1 and V is TRBV7-8, with D perhaps matching TRBD2 (6 bases). From germline, CDR1 is SGHVS and CDR2 FQNEAQ. V shed 0 bases and J shed 6 bases, with 12 bases lying between them. This CDR3 contains 15 residues. Here the CDR3 reads CASSLATGAGNEQFF. CDR3 DNA sequence: TGTGCCAGCAGCTTAGCAACGGGAGCAGGCAATGAGCAGTTCTTC.

This chain connects TRBV18 to TRBJ1-5; D unclear. The V gene lost 5 bases and the J gene lost 0 bases, with 5 bases spanning the gap. The CDR3 is 13 amino acids. The V gene's germline CDR1 is KGHSH and CDR2 LQKENI. In nucleotides, the CDR3 is TGTGCCAGCTCAAGTTATAGCAATCAGCCCCAGCATTTT. Protein sequence: CASSSYSNQPQHF.

V and J are TRBV12-3 or TRBV12-4 and TRBJ1-4; D is perhaps TRBD1 (5 bases). The CDR3 has 12 residues. The V gene lost 5 bases and the J gene lost 10 bases, with 11 bases spanning the gap. The CDR3: CASSRGLGKLFF. As DNA, the CDR3 is TGTGCCAGCAGTCGGGGCCTGGGAAAACTGTTTTTT.

Concerning this clone itself: Other DNA sequences in the sample encode the same CDR3. This chain links TRBV18 with TRBJ1-6; the D is unclear. The CDR3 extends over 13 amino acids. The V end was cut by 3 bases, the J end by 10 bases, with 10 bases between. Germline lookup yields CDR1 KGHSH and CDR2 LQKENI. In nucleotides, the CDR3 is TGTGCCAGCTCACCGCCGGGTGGGTCACCCCTCCACTTT. Residues: CASSPPGGSPLHF.

This clone was picked up one time. In nucleotides, the CDR3 is TGTGCCAGTAGTATATTCGTCGGACGGGGGGTGGCCTACAATGAGCAGTTCTTC. Its translation: CASSIFVGRGVAYNEQFF. The V and J genes are TRBV19 and TRBJ2-1; 7 nucleotides align to TRBD2. Per the germline V gene, CDR1 is LNHDA and CDR2 is SQIVND (reference sequence). This CDR3 region has 18 residues. The J segment lost 2 bases and the V segment lost 2 bases, leaving 12 bases of the junction unmatched.

The gene calls are TRBV24-1 and TRBJ1-1; D is perhaps TRBD1 (6 bases). Between the trimmed V and J ends, which lost 7 bases and 1 base, there was a span of 15 bases. CDR3 size: 15 residues. The germline gives CDR1 KGHDR, CDR2 SFDVKD. The CDR3 nucleotides are TGTGCCACCAGCCAACCGGGACACCAGAACACTGAAGCTTTCTTT. Translated: CATSQPGHQNTEAFF.